The 21 T cell receptor beta chains below come from one sample, sequenced in a study of kidney transplant recipient with SARS-CoV-2 infection (dated by TCRdb to about 2021). The sample was run on an Illumina MiSeq. In TCRdb, the public reads were trimmed at Q25 with fastp and aligned with MiXCR, with productive beta chains retained. Identical CDR3 protein sequences are pooled into one entry, listed with their most common genes and DNA. The sample table shows under 300,000 distinct CDR3 sequences, and 29% are seen once. Of the sample, roughly 7% falls within the top ten clones. The intended sense of this specimen's time point label: pre-pandemic baseline sample and day 111 after first positive SARS-CoV-2 test. The sample was a blood sample, taken at baseline and on day 111 from a kidney transplant recipient. These receptors all stem from a young adult male patient who had COVID-19 and was a kidney transplant recipient. Some T cells may be donor cells from the graft after a transplant.

This clonotype was recorded many times. V and J are TRBV3-1 and TRBJ1-2; 8 bases are shared with TRBD1. The V segment lost 4 bases and the J segment 2 bases; nucleotides outside the gene matches: 3. Germline lookup yields CDR1 LGHDT and CDR2 YNNKEL (reference sequence). This CDR3 contains 14 residues. CDR3 sequence: CASSPDRVNYGYTF. DNA for the CDR3: TGTGCCAGCAGCCCGGACAGGGTAAACTATGGCTACACCTTC.

Points on this clonotype: Possible read error: a much larger clone is one base away. The V and J genes are TRBV7-8 and TRBJ1-3, with unresolved D. The CDR3 totals 13 residues. CDR1 and CDR2 from the germline V gene are SGHVS and FQNEAQ. The CDR3: CASGLHQGNTIYF. CDR3 nucleotides: TGTGCCAGCGGCTTACATCAAGGAAACACCATATATTTT.

Points on this clonotype: Possible read error: a much larger clone is one base away. The J gene is TRBJ2-2, the V gene TRBV4-1; maybe TRBD2 (6 bases). In germline, CDR1 is MGHRA, CDR2 YSYEKL. Trimming removed 4 bases from V and 5 bases from J, with 17 bases in between. The CDR3 has 16 amino acids. The CDR3 protein is CASSPGLMRETGELFF. The CDR3 nucleotides read TGCGCCAGCAGCCCGGGACTCATGCGAGAGACCGGGGAGCTGTTTTTT.

At least ten counts were recorded for this clonotype. The chain is built from TRBV29-1 and TRBJ1-5; TRBD1 might be the D (6 bases). Trimming took off 5 bases at V and 0 bases at J, with 23 bases between the two ends. From germline, CDR1 is SQVTM and CDR2 ANQGSEA. CDR3 length: 18 residues. The CDR3 sequence is CSVPGQSTAPYSNQPQHF. CDR3 coding DNA: TGCAGCGTTCCTGGACAGTCTACCGCACCTTATAGCAATCAGCCCCAGCATTTT.

The chain links TRBV5-1 to TRBJ2-3; TRBD2 aligns across 8 bases. Losses at the gene ends were 4 bases for V and 2 bases for J; bases not matched to a gene: 3. The CDR3 runs 14 residues. The germline CDR1 and CDR2 sequences are SGHRS and YFSETQ. This chain's CDR3 is CASSQLAVTDTQYF. The CDR3 bases are TGCGCCAGCAGCCAACTAGCGGTCACAGATACGCAGTATTTT.

This clonotype was seen at least ten times. The chain is built from TRBV7-3 and TRBJ1-2; no definite D call. The germline V and J ends were trimmed by 3 bases and 4 bases, with 9 bases remaining between them. CDR1 is SGHTA and CDR2 is FQGTGA in the germline V gene. This CDR3 contains 13 residues. CDR3 protein: CASSLSMFYGYTF. CDR3 bases: TGTGCCAGCAGCTTGTCAATGTTCTATGGCTACACCTTC.

The gene calls are TRBV5-4 and TRBJ1-2; no clear D. CDR1 SGHNT and CDR2 YYREEE come from the germline V gene (reference sequence). The CDR3 covers 16 residues. Trimming shortened V by 7 bases and J by 4 bases, and 23 bases separated the two germline ends. CDR3 sequence reads: CASAHDVPGKTYGYTF. The CDR3 DNA reads as TGTGCCAGCGCCCACGACGTACCAGGAAAGACCTATGGCTACACCTTC. Filled out from reference TRBV5-4 and TRBJ1-2, the complete variable domain reads ETGVTQSPTHLIKTRGQQVTLRCSSQSGHNTVSWYQQALGQGPQFIFQYYREEENGRGNFPPRFSGLQFPNYSSELNVNALELDDSALYLCASAHDVPGKTYGYTFGSGTRLTVV.

This clonotype was observed many times. The chain recombines TRBV29-1 with TRBJ1-4; 10 bases map to TRBD1. Unmatched junction bases numbered 13, after V lost 8 bases and J lost 10 bases. Per germline, CDR1 SQVTM and CDR2 ANQGSEA. The CDR3 has 14 residues. DNA for the CDR3: TGCAGCCCTTTAACCGGGGACAGGGGAGGAAAACTGTTTTTT. Protein: CSPLTGDRGGKLFF.

The CDR3 protein is CASSPQGWVVYEQFF. The CDR3 nucleotides are TGTGCCAGCTCACCACAGGGGTGGGTCGTCTATGAGCAGTTCTTC. The chain is built from TRBV18 and TRBJ2-1; D is perhaps TRBD1 (5 bases). The CDR3 runs to 15 residues. Germline V gives CDR1 KGHSH, CDR2 LQKENI. Deletions cut 1 base from V and 8 bases from J, with 15 bases between.

This clonotype came up many times. The J gene is TRBJ2-5, the V gene TRBV6-6, with TRBD2 matching 11 bases. V lost 6 bases to trimming and J lost 1 base; unmatched junction nucleotides: 10. CDR3 length: 17 amino acids. Germline values: CDR1 MNHNY, CDR2 SVGAGI (reference sequence). The CDR3 nucleotides read TGTGCCAGCAGCCGCCACGGGACTAGCGGATTCCAAGAGACCCAGTACTTC. As protein: CASSRHGTSGFQETQYF.

With regard to this clonotype: This may be a read error, as it is one base from a much larger clone. V gene TRBV6-2 or TRBV6-3 combines with J gene TRBJ1-2; D unresolved. V lost 5 bases to trimming and J lost 4 bases, with 23 bases between them. This CDR3 region has 17 residues. The V gene's germline CDR1 is MNHEY and CDR2 SVGEGT. CDR3 coding DNA: TGTGCCAGCAGTACTAAAGACTGCGTCGGAAAGACCTATGGCTACACCTTC. This codes for CASSTKDCVGKTYGYTF.

The sample holds many counts of this clonotype. The V and J genes are TRBV12-5 and TRBJ1-2, with D maybe TRBD1 (5 bases). Germline V gene lookup returns CDR1 LGHNT and CDR2 FRNRAP. V was cut by 5 bases and J by 4 bases, with 23 bases left in between. This CDR3 has 17 amino acids. In DNA form, the CDR3 reads TGTGCTAGTGGTACTGCAGGTTTGCAGGGAAAGACCTATGGCTACACCTTC. It yields the protein CASGTAGLQGKTYGYTF. Variable domain in full (rest from reference TRBV12-5 and TRBJ1-2): DARVTQTPRHKVTEMGQEVTMRCQPILGHNTVFWYRQTMMQGLELLAYFRNRAPLDDSGMPKDRFSAEMPDATLATLKIQPSEPRDSAVYFCASGTAGLQGKTYGYTFGSGTRLTVV.

This clonotype was found many times. The chain uses TRBV5-1 and TRBJ1-4; D remains ambiguous. This CDR3 has 14 residues. V lost 4 bases, J lost 4 bases, and 11 bases lay in between. The germline gives CDR1 SGHRS, CDR2 YFSETQ. The CDR3 DNA is TGCGCCAGCAGCGTGGTCCCAGTTAATGAAAAACTGTTTTTT. Translating gives CASSVVPVNEKLFF.

V gene TRBV15 combines with J gene TRBJ1-2; D remains unclear. Germline-derived CDR1 and CDR2 are LNHNV and YYDKDF (reference sequence). The V and J ends lost 4 bases and 4 bases respectively, with 22 bases between them. The CDR3 is made up of 17 amino acids. In DNA, the CDR3 is TGTGCCACCAGCATCTGGCCAAGGTGTGGAAAGACCTATGGCTACACCTTC. This encodes CATSIWPRCGKTYGYTF.

This clonotype was seen a handful of times. The chain links TRBV2 to TRBJ2-3; D unclear. Germline V gives CDR1 SNHLY, CDR2 FYNNEI. This CDR3 comprises 12 residues. V dropped 8 bases and J dropped 0 bases, with 6 bases sitting between them. The CDR3: CASDPSTDTQYF. The CDR3 nucleotides are TGTGCCAGCGACCCTAGCACAGATACGCAGTATTTT.

Ten or more counts support this clonotype. This chain joins TRBV6-6 and TRBJ2-5; D is perhaps TRBD1 or TRBD2 (5 bases each). CDR1 and CDR2 (germline): MNHNY, SVGAGI (reference sequence). The V and J ends lost 9 bases and 0 bases respectively, with 11 bases between them. CDR3 size: 13 residues. As DNA, the CDR3 is TGTGCCAGTAAAGGGACGGACCAAGAGACCCAGTACTTC. Amino acid sequence: CASKGTDQETQYF.

Comment on this clonotype: This may arise from a read error, as a much more abundant clone is one base away. The chain carries TRBV3-1 and TRBJ2-2; D not certain. Trimming cost V 5 bases and J 5 bases, with 24 bases left between them. CDR3 length: 18 residues. Germline-derived CDR1 and CDR2 are LGHDT and YNNKEL (reference sequence). CDR3 sequence reads: CASSAPTPISGLTGELFF. For the CDR3, the DNA is TGTGCCAGCAGCGCGCCCACTCCCATTTCAGGCTTGACCGGGGAGCTGTTTTTT.

Comments on this clonotype: This may arise from a read error, as a much more abundant clone is one base away. This chain connects TRBV6-9 to TRBJ1-2; the D is unclear. The ends were cut back, 5 bases at V and 4 bases at J, with 23 bases in the middle. This CDR3 comprises 17 residues. The V gene's germline CDR1 is MNHGY and CDR2 SVAAGI. CDR3 in amino acids: CASSITAPYGKAYGYTF. DNA for the CDR3: TGTGCCAGCAGTATTACGGCGCCTTACGGAAAGGCCTATGGCTACACCTTC.

This clonotype was detected ten times or more. The gene calls are TRBV23-1 and TRBJ1-2, with D unclear. TRBV23-1 counts as an open reading frame of uncertain function. This CDR3 region has 17 residues. Trimming removed 4 bases from V and 4 bases from J, with 22 bases in between. The CDR3 bases are TGCGCCAGCAGTCCAGGCGGGCTACGCAGAAAGACCTATGGCTACACCTTC. Residues: CASSPGGLRRKTYGYTF.

In its sample, this clonotype was seen a few times. The V and J genes are TRBV28 and TRBJ2-3; 9 positions match TRBD1. CDR1 MDHEN and CDR2 SYDVKM come from the germline V gene. The CDR3 contains 14 residues. Trimming at V came to 7 bases and at J to 4 bases, leaving 6 bases not matched to a gene. DNA of the CDR3: TGTGCCAGCAAGGACAGGGGTGCGGCAGATACGCAGTATTTT. Its translation is CASKDRGAADTQYF.

The chain has TRBV5-1 and TRBJ2-4, with no clear D. This CDR3 spans 16 amino acids. CDR1 is SGHRS and CDR2 is YFSETQ in the germline V gene. The V end was cut by 0 bases, the J end by 0 bases, with 10 bases between. As DNA, the CDR3 is TGCGCCAGCAGCTTGGTGGGTCCCCCAGCCAAAAACATTCAGTACTTC. It encodes CASSLVGPPAKNIQYF.